The source of this T cell receptor (beta chain) is a study of shared clonotypes between healthy human individuals. Per germline, CDR1 WNHNN and CDR2 SYGVQD (reference sequence). Trimming pared 5 bases from V and 11 bases from J, leaving 4 bases between. The CDR3 extends over 9 amino acids. Measured with immunoSEQ multiplex PCR; TCRdb has only the in-frame clones, and not every one. The sample has about 670,000 clones, approximately 75% seen once. This clone was detected a few times. The clonotype originates from a woman in her thirties in good health. Sequencing used memory CD4+ T cells sorted from blood. Subset here: CD45RA-negative fraction. The chain combines TRBV10-1 with TRBJ1-3; D gene unclear. As DNA, the CDR3 is TGCGCCAGCAGTCAGCCCATATATTTT. It yields the protein CASSQPIYF.